The present entry profiles one T cell receptor beta chain with its context. The antigen it recognizes is unknown. No base-level quality is on record; no much larger clone is a single base apart. This sample stems from a study of control samples from healthy donors and cancer patients (dated by TCRdb to 2020 to 2022). Libraries were prepared through the immunoSEQ multiplex PCR assay. TCRdb provides this immuneACCESS table in a form limited to in-frame rearrangements. Some clones are lacking; in checked studies, under half of them reflect an unresolved V gene, and why the rest are absent is not known. This sample has about 51,000 clones in its table, and roughly 90% of those were observed once. The ten top clones hold just under 40% of the sample. Ends trimmed: V by 2 bases, J by 6 bases; bases unmatched to a gene: 10. Based on the germline V gene, the CDR1 and CDR2 sequences are SGHTA and FQGTGA. The CDR3, cysteine through phenylalanine, is 15 amino acids long. Only the CDR3 DNA is retained, 45 bases long and in frame from the first base.

The receptor chain draws on TRBV7-3 and TRBJ2-7, and TRBD1 matches 7 of the central bases. Sequencing input: PBMCs. This TCR was recovered from a man between 50 and 59 years old with head and neck cancer. The CDR3 has the sequence CASSLQPGQMGEQYF. The base sequence is TGTGCCAGCAGCTTACAGCCGGGACAGATGGGCGAGCAGTACTTC.